This T cell receptor beta chain was identified in a study of regulatory T cells in long-lasting Graves disease. Study-level results: The small sample size may have reduced accuracy.

This clonotype occurred a few times. Its target is unknown. Being one base from a much bigger clone, this may be a read error. As to time point: newly diagnosed GD, antithyroid drugs for less than 3 months. Generation of the TCR library employed RNA extracted from PBMCs. Patients hailed from an endocrinology department in Xi'an, China. Trimming left V 6 bases short and J 7 bases short, with 21 bases between. The CDR3 is 15 amino acids. With iRepertoire HTBI primers and Arm-PCR of CDR3 regions, TCR beta libraries were built. TCRdb ran MiXCR on the multiplex PCR reads and lists one entry per CDR3 protein. Here the sample spans about 470,000 distinct CDR3 sequences, under 15% being singletons. These data also featured in a second study, about T cells in Graves' hyperthyroidism and ophthalmopathy.

This clonotype originated in a woman aged 25 to 39 with Graves disease. The rearrangement joins TRBV12-3 or TRBV12-4 to TRBJ2-5; D may match TRBD1 or TRBD2 (5 bases each). Sequences were derived from peripheral blood mononuclear cells (PBMCs), sampled at new diagnosis, from a patient treated with antithyroid drugs. CDR3 region: CASRPELGVVGTQYF. The CDR3 nucleotides read TGTGCCAGCAGGCCTGAGTTGGGGGTGGTCGGGACCCAGTACTTC.